This T cell receptor beta chain was sequenced during a study of T cells in Graves' hyperthyroidism and ophthalmopathy. Source material for PBMCs was about 10 ml fresh peripheral blood. Broader study findings: The model anticipated ophthalmopathy a median around six months pre-onset. Most thyroid clonotypes expanded above 0.001 were also detected in blood.

The CDR3 is 15 amino acids. Germline V lookup: CDR1 MNHNS, CDR2 SASEGT. The ends lost 5 bases at V and 4 bases at J; junction bases unmatched: 9. Amplification of TCR beta CDR3 regions was performed using RNA transcripts as template. Researchers ran a first-round RT-PCR on the TCR CDR3 using the HTBI primer set. TCRdb called the multiplex PCR reads again in MiXCR, with one record for every CDR3 protein. The data hold a few hundred thousand distinct CDR3 sequences, with approximately 14% observed a single time. At least ten counts were recorded for this clonotype. Its antigen is not known. This chain links TRBV6-1 with TRBJ2-7; 9 bases line up with TRBD2. The material sequenced was blood. The TCR comes from a woman between 18 and 30 years old with Graves' hyperthyroidism. The CDR3 spells CASSTGTSIVYEQYF. CDR3 nucleotide sequence: TGTGCCAGCAGTACGGGGACTAGCATAGTTTACGAGCAGTACTTC.